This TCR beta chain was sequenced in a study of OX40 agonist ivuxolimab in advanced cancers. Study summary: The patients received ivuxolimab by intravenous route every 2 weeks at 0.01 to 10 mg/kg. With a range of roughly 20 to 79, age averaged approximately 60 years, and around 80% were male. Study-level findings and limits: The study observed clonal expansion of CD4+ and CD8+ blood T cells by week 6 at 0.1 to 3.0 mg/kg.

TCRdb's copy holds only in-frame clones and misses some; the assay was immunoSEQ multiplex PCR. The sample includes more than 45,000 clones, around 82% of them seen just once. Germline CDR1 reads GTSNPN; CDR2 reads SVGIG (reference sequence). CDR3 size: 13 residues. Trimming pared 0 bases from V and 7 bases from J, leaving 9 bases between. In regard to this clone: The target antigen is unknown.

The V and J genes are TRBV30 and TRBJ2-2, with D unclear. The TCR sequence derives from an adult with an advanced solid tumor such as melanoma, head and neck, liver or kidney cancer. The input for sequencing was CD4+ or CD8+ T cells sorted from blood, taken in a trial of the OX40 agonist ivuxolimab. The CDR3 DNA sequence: TGTGCCTGGAGTGTTGGACGACACGGGGAGCTGTTTTTT. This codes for CAWSVGRHGELFF.